One sample yielded the 19 T cell receptor beta chains listed below, sequenced in a study of monozygotic twins with inflammatory bowel disease. From its re-call of the 5' RACE reads, TCRdb lists each CDR3 protein once, without DNA. The table lists 200,000 to 250,000 distinct CDR3 sequences. The sample was blood. All receptors derive from a human donor with ulcerative colitis or Crohn's disease, or a healthy co-twin of an affected twin (not recorded which).

This sequence joins TRBV5-1 and TRBJ1-2. The germline V gene has CDR1 SGHRS and CDR2 YFSETQ. The CDR3 is 12 residues long. CDR3 amino acids: CASSLKDGGYTF.

The chain links TRBV5-1 to TRBJ2-7. This CDR3 spans 13 amino acids. Germline lookup yields CDR1 SGHRS and CDR2 YFSETQ. This chain's CDR3 is CASSSDRVDEQYF.

The chain employs TRBV19 and TRBJ2-1. Germline V gene lookup returns CDR1 LNHDA and CDR2 SQIVND (reference sequence). There are 13 residues in the CDR3. The CDR3 reads CASSIGWDNEQFF.

The gene calls are TRBV4-1 and TRBJ1-5. From germline, CDR1 is MGHRA and CDR2 YSYEKL. This CDR3 region has 15 residues. CDR3 residues: CASSQVDAPNQPQHF.

The chain is built from TRBV29-1 and TRBJ2-5. CDR1 is SQVTM and CDR2 is ANQGSEA in the germline V gene. The CDR3 consists of 12 residues. CDR3 residues: CSVVRDQETQYF.

The rearrangement uses TRBV11-1 and TRBJ1-3. The CDR3 runs to 19 residues. CDR1 is SGHAT and CDR2 is FQDESV in the germline V gene (reference sequence). The CDR3 protein is CASSFEGPKRSYFGNTIYF.

The CDR3 sequence: CASSFHMQETQYF. The chain uses TRBV6-5 and TRBJ2-5. The CDR3 runs to 13 residues. Germline V gene lookup returns CDR1 MNHEY and CDR2 SVGAGI.

J is TRBJ2-7 and V is TRBV20-1. The CDR3 totals 13 residues. Germline V gene sequence: CDR1 DFQATT, CDR2 SNEGSKA (reference sequence). The CDR3 here is CSARVTPTYEQYF.

The genes are TRBV18 and TRBJ2-2. There are 16 residues in the CDR3. Germline V gives CDR1 KGHSH, CDR2 LQKENI. The CDR3 reads CASSPPVGPLAGELFF.

This chain uses TRBV28 with TRBJ2-2; TCRdb proposes TRBD2, but this gene call is untestable without DNA. Germline V gene sequence: CDR1 MDHEN, CDR2 SYDVKM. This CDR3 is built from 16 residues. This CDR3 reads CASFPMGGWNTGELFF.

CDR3 region: CASSFQGRETQYF. The gene calls are TRBV5-1 and TRBJ2-5; the D call from TCRdb, TRBD1, cannot be confirmed without DNA. This CDR3 is 13 amino acids long. CDR1 is SGHRS and CDR2 is YFSETQ in the germline V gene.

This chain uses TRBV7-2 with TRBJ1-2; TCRdb proposes TRBD1, but this gene call is untestable without DNA. Per germline, CDR1 SGHTA and CDR2 FQGNSA. This CDR3 is 14 amino acids long. The CDR3: CASSLNTGFYGYTF.

The V call is TRBV6-5, the J call TRBJ2-3; with no DNA, the TCRdb D assignment of TRBD2 cannot be verified. This CDR3 region has 19 residues. The V gene's germline CDR1 is MNHEY and CDR2 SVGAGI. This CDR3 is CASSYSTTVAGGPADTQYF.

The chain couples TRBV5-1 to TRBJ2-5; the TRBD2 assignment by TCRdb is unverifiable without DNA. The CDR3 consists of 16 residues. The V gene's germline CDR1 is SGHRS and CDR2 YFSETQ. Here the CDR3 reads CASSRGRTSGVETQYF.

The V and J genes are TRBV3-1 and TRBJ2-5; TCRdb reports TRBD2, a call that lacks DNA to check it against. Germline CDR1 LGHDT, CDR2 YNNKEL (reference sequence). This CDR3 has 14 residues. The CDR3 protein is CASSPPTKQETQYF.

The chain employs TRBV5-4 and TRBJ2-1. CDR1 and CDR2 (germline): SGHNT, YYREEE (reference sequence). This CDR3 comprises 14 residues. CDR3 loop: CASSPRPKNNEQFF. Drawing the rest from reference TRBV5-4 and TRBJ2-1, the complete variable domain is ETGVTQSPTHLIKTRGQQVTLRCSSQSGHNTVSWYQQALGQGPQFIFQYYREEENGRGNFPPRFSGLQFPNYSSELNVNALELDDSALYLCASSPRPKNNEQFFGPGTRLTVL.

The chain couples TRBV14 to TRBJ2-7; TCRdb indicates TRBD1, and absent DNA this call remains unverified. This CDR3 has 15 residues. CDR1 and CDR2 from the germline V gene are SGHDN and FVKESK. This CDR3 reads CASSQEKGPFYEQYF.

The rearrangement uses TRBV12-3 or TRBV12-4 and TRBJ2-1. The CDR3 sequence is 14 residues long. The CDR3 is CASSLSGNHNEQFF.

The chain links TRBV19 to TRBJ1-1; TCRdb outputs TRBD1, but without DNA this stays unchecked. Germline V gives CDR1 LNHDA, CDR2 SQIVND (reference sequence). The CDR3 has 15 residues. The CDR3 is CASTPGGRLNTEAFF.